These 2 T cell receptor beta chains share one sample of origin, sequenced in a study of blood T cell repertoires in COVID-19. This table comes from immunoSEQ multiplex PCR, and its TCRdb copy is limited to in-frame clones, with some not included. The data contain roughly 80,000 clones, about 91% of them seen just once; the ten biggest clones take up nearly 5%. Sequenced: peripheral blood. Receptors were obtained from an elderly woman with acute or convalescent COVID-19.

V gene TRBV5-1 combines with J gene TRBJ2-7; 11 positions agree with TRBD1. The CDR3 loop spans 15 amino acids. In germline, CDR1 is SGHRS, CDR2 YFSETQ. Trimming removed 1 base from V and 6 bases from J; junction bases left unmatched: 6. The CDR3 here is CASSLNPGQGVEQYF. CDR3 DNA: TGCGCCAGCAGCTTGAATCCGGGACAGGGGGTCGAGCAGTACTTC.

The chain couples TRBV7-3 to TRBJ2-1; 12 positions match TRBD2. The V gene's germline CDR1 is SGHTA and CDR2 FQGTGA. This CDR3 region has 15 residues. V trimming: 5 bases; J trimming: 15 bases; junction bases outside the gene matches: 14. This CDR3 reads CASSASSGREYVPFF. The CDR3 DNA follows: TGTGCCAGCAGCGCATCTAGCGGGAGGGAGTATGTACCGTTCTTC.